Each of the 22 T cell receptor beta chains below was sequenced from the same sample in a study of blood T cells in healthy people across ages. PCR was performed a second time for 7 to 11 cycles using a sample-barcoded 5' primer and a J-beta primer mix. TCRdb fed the 5' RACE reads into MiXCR, producing one record per CDR3 protein. The sample shows some 780,000 distinct CDR3 sequences, just over 55% of them seen only once. The sequenced sample was blood. Receptor source: a middle-aged man in good health.

The chain couples TRBV29-1 to TRBJ1-6; 7 positions match TRBD1. The CDR3 covers 13 residues. Unmatched junction bases numbered 8, after V lost 6 bases and J lost 9 bases. Per the germline V gene, CDR1 is SQVTM and CDR2 is ANQGSEA. The CDR3 reads CSVVTGARSPLHF. The DNA of the CDR3 is TGCAGCGTGGTAACAGGGGCTCGTTCACCCCTCCACTTT.

On this clonotype itself: The junction differs from germline at one of its ends, possibly a read error. The chain's CDR3 is CVSSPGAVNSPLHF. DNA for the CDR3: TGTGTCAGCTCACCAGGGGCGGTAAATTCACCCCTCCACTTT. The chain carries TRBV18 and TRBJ1-6; weak D call: TRBD1 (6 bases). The CDR3 length is 14 residues. CDR1 is KGHSH, CDR2 LQKENI, per germline.

The chain uses TRBV7-8 and TRBJ1-1; no reliable D call. Looked up from germline, CDR1 is SGHVS and CDR2 is FQNEAQ. V lost 1 base to trimming and J lost 5 bases, with 11 bases between them. This CDR3 is 14 amino acids long. Here the CDR3 DNA reads TGTGCCAGCAGCTTAGGTACCGTAAGGACTGAAGCTTTCTTT. It translates to CASSLGTVRTEAFF.

This clonotype was observed a handful of times. The V gene is TRBV4-3, the J gene TRBJ2-1, with 8 bases lining up with TRBD2. The germline gives CDR1 LGHNA, CDR2 YSLEER. V lost 0 bases, J lost 9 bases, and 10 bases stayed unmatched. The CDR3 is made up of 16 amino acids. CDR3 region: CASSQDLSGSFSEQFF. DNA of the CDR3: TGCGCCAGCAGCCAAGATCTCAGCGGGAGTTTTTCTGAGCAGTTCTTC.

This clonotype was counted many times. The genes are TRBV4-2 and TRBJ2-4, with D perhaps TRBD1 or TRBD2 (5 bases each). V lost 1 base and J 0 bases, leaving 10 bases between the germline ends. CDR3 size: 16 residues. Germline-derived CDR1 and CDR2 are LGHNA and YNFKEQ. The CDR3 sequence is CASSQVVGTAKNIQYF. The CDR3 DNA sequence: TGTGCCAGCAGCCAAGTAGTGGGGACAGCCAAAAACATTCAGTACTTC.

This clonotype has only a few counts. The chain employs TRBV7-2 and TRBJ1-5, with 8 bases aligning to TRBD1. After removal of 6 bases from V and 9 bases from J, the junction contained 7 bases not matched to a gene. Looked up from germline, CDR1 is SGHTA and CDR2 is FQGNSA. The CDR3 is made up of 13 amino acids. CDR3 sequence (DNA): TGTGCCAGCAGGATGGACAGGGTGACGCCCCAGCATTTT. It is translated as CASRMDRVTPQHF.

The chain employs TRBV28 and TRBJ2-4; the D gene could be TRBD1 or TRBD2 (6 bases each). Looked up from germline, CDR1 is MDHEN and CDR2 is SYDVKM. This CDR3 has 15 amino acids. V shed 6 bases and J shed 0 bases, with 12 bases lying between them. The chain's CDR3 is CASRQEGGAKNIQYF. The CDR3 nucleotides read TGTGCCAGCAGGCAGGAGGGGGGAGCCAAAAACATTCAGTACTTC.

The CDR3 spells CASSPRVQSTNYGYTF. The CDR3 DNA reads as TGTGCCAGCAGCCCCCGAGTCCAATCGACTAACTATGGCTACACCTTC. The chain carries TRBV7-2 and TRBJ1-2; D call uncertain. The CDR3 runs to 16 residues. Germline V gene sequence: CDR1 SGHTA, CDR2 FQGNSA. Between the trimmed V and J ends, which lost 5 bases and 0 bases, there was a span of 16 bases.

The rearrangement joins TRBV9 to TRBJ2-5; 10 bases align to TRBD2. The CDR3 totals 17 residues. The trim removed 0 bases at V and 2 bases at J, leaving 7 bases unmatched. Germline V gene lookup returns CDR1 SGDLS and CDR2 YYNGEE. CDR3 nucleotide sequence: TGTGCCAGCAGCGTAGCTAGTAGCGGGGGGTCTCAAGAGACCCAGTACTTC. Translation: CASSVASSGGSQETQYF.

The rearrangement links TRBV7-9 to TRBJ1-2; D is perhaps TRBD1 (6 bases). There are 15 residues in the CDR3. V lost 7 bases and J lost 3, with 18 bases in between. The germline gives CDR1 SEHNR, CDR2 FQNEAQ (reference sequence). The CDR3 sequence is CASTTGWGQDYGYTF. The CDR3 DNA reads as TGTGCCAGCACCACAGGGTGGGGGCAGGACTATGGCTACACCTTC.

This clonotype came up many times. The V and J genes are TRBV6-5 and TRBJ2-3, with 7 bases aligning to TRBD2. CDR3 length: 15 residues. V lost 2 bases to trimming and J lost 6 bases; unmatched junction nucleotides: 8. CDR1 and CDR2 from the germline V gene are MNHEY and SVGAGI. This CDR3 reads CASSYASGPQDTQYF. The CDR3 DNA is TGTGCCAGCAGTTACGCTAGCGGACCCCAGGATACGCAGTATTTT.

This clonotype was seen only a few times. The genes are TRBV4-3 and TRBJ2-5; D is perhaps TRBD1 (5 bases). The CDR3 is 16 amino acids. The V gene's germline CDR1 is LGHNA and CDR2 YSLEER. V gave up 0 bases and J gave up 4 bases, with 15 bases separating them. The CDR3 coding sequence is TGCGCCAGCAGCCAAGATGGTAGGGGCCCCCGAGAGACCCAGTACTTC. Its protein is CASSQDGRGPRETQYF.

The rearrangement joins TRBV20-1 to TRBJ2-1; either TRBD1 or TRBD2 may fit D (5 bases each). Germline assignment: CDR1 DFQATT and CDR2 SNEGSKA (reference sequence). This CDR3 has 15 amino acids. Trimming took off 3 bases at V and 2 bases at J, with 14 bases between the two ends. CDR3 bases: TGCAGTGCTAGGGGGACGACACCGGCCTACAATGAGCAGTTCTTC. Its protein product is CSARGTTPAYNEQFF.

The chain couples TRBV29-1 to TRBJ1-1; 9 bases align to TRBD1. The CDR3 has 11 amino acids. The germline gives CDR1 SQVTM, CDR2 ANQGSEA. J gave up 9 bases and V 6 bases, and 5 bases lay outside the gene matches. In DNA form, the CDR3 reads TGCAGCGTGAAACAGGGGGCAAAAGCTTTCTTT. It codes for CSVKQGAKAFF.

The chain joins TRBV25-1 to TRBJ1-2; a possible D gene is TRBD1 (6 bases). This CDR3 contains 14 residues. V was pared by 0 bases and J by 7 bases, with 12 bases between. The germline V gene encodes CDR1 MGHDK and CDR2 SYGVNS. The CDR3 is CASSEYAGGSGYTF. DNA of the CDR3: TGTGCCAGCAGTGAATATGCGGGGGGCTCTGGCTACACCTTC.

The genes are TRBV20-1 and TRBJ2-5, with TRBD1 identical over 7 bases. Germline V gene lookup returns CDR1 DFQATT and CDR2 SNEGSKA (reference sequence). With 0 bases clipped from V and 2 bases from J, the junction kept 6 bases outside the gene matches. The CDR3 has 15 residues. CDR3 sequence: CSARDIGDRQETQYF. CDR3 in DNA: TGCAGTGCTAGAGATATCGGGGACAGACAAGAGACCCAGTACTTC.

The chain uses TRBV27 and TRBJ2-4; the D is unclear. The closer fit of TRBJ2-7 to the DNA end suggests the J call may be wrong. Germline V lookup: CDR1 MNHEY, CDR2 SMNVEV (reference sequence). The CDR3 extends over 15 amino acids. The CDR3 reads CASSYAGSGSYEQYF. The DNA of the CDR3 is TGTGCCAGCAGTTATGCAGGAAGTGGGTCCTACGAGCAGTACTTC.

DNA of the CDR3: TGCAGTGCTAGAGGCACCCACTCCGGGGAGCAGTTCTTC. It codes for CSARGTHSGEQFF. This rearrangement joins TRBV20-1 to TRBJ2-1, with D hard to call. The CDR3 totals 13 residues. Germline values: CDR1 DFQATT, CDR2 SNEGSKA (reference sequence). Trimming took 1 base from V and 10 from J, leaving 14 bases between them.

This rearrangement joins TRBV12-3 or TRBV12-4 to TRBJ2-4; 11 bases map to TRBD1. The end of the DNA is better explained by TRBJ2-7, so the J call may be wrong. There are 19 residues in the CDR3. CDR3 in amino acids: CASSLRDRGSQPISYEQYF. In DNA form, the CDR3 reads TGTGCCAGCAGCCTCCGGGACAGGGGGAGCCAACCGATCTCCTACGAGCAGTACTTC.

The rearrangement uses TRBV20-1 and TRBJ2-1; 8 bases are a match to TRBD1. Germline V gives CDR1 DFQATT, CDR2 SNEGSKA (reference sequence). This CDR3 region has 15 residues. After removal of 6 bases from V and 6 bases from J, the junction contained 13 bases not matched to a gene. CDR3 nucleotides: TGCAGTGCGACGCCTACCCAGGGGGCCTTCAATGAGCAGTTCTTC. Translating it yields CSATPTQGAFNEQFF.

For this clonotype: An end of the junction does not agree with germline; a read error may underlie this. This rearrangement joins TRBV5-4 to TRBJ2-3; D might be TRBD2 (5 bases). CDR1 and CDR2 (germline): SGHNT, YYREEE (reference sequence). The length of the CDR3 is 16 residues. CDR3 nucleotides: TGTACCAGCAGCTTGTCACTTGGGAGTTCCACAGATACGCAGTATTTT. The encoded protein is CTSSLSLGSSTDTQYF.

V is TRBV11-2 and J is TRBJ1-2; D unclear. Trimming pared 3 bases from V and 0 bases from J, leaving 11 bases between. The V gene's germline CDR1 is SGHAT and CDR2 FQNNGV. CDR3 size: 15 residues. DNA for the CDR3: TGTGCCAGCAGCTTTGGAGCCTTGACTAACTATGGCTACACCTTC. Encoded protein: CASSFGALTNYGYTF.